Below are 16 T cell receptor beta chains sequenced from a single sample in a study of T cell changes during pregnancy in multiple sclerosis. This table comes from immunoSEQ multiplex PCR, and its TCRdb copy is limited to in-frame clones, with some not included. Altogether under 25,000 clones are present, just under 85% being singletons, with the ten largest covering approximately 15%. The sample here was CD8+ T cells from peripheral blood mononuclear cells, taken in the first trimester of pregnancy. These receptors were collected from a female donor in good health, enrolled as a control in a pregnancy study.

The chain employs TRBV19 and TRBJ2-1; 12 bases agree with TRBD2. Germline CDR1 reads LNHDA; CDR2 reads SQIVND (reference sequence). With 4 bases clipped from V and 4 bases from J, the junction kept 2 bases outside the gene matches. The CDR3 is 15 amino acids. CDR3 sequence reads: CASSTSGGDYNEQFF. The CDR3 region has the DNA TGTGCCAGTAGTACTAGCGGGGGGGATTACAATGAGCAGTTCTTC.

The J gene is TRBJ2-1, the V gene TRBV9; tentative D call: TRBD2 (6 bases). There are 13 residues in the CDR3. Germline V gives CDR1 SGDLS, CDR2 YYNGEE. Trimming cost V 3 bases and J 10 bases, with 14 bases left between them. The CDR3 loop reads CASSETSSGEQFF. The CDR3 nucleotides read TGTGCCAGCAGCGAGACTAGTTCGGGGGAGCAGTTCTTC.

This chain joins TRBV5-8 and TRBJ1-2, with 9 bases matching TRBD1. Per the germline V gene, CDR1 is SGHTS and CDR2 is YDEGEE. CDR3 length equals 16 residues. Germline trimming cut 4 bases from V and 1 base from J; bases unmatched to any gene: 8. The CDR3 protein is CASSRRQGGDNYGYTF. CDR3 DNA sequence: TGTGCCAGCAGCCGGAGACAGGGGGGAGATAACTATGGCTACACCTTC.

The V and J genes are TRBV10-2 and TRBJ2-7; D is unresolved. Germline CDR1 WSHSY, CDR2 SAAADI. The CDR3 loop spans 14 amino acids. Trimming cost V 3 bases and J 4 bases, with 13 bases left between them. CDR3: CASSDGSGSYEQYF. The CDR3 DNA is TGCGCCAGCAGTGATGGTTCCGGGTCATACGAGCAGTACTTC.

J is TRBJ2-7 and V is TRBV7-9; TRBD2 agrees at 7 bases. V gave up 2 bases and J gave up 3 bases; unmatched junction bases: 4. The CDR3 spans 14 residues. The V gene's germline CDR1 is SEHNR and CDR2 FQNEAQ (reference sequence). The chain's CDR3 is CASSLIGRGYEQYF. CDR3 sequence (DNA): TGTGCCAGCAGCTTAATTGGGAGGGGCTACGAGCAGTACTTC.

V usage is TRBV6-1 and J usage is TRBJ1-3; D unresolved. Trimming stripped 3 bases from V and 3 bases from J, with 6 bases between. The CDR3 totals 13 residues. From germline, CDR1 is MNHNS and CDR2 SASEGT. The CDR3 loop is CASSEASGNTIYF. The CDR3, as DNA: TGTGCCAGCAGTGAGGCCAGTGGAAACACCATATATTTT.

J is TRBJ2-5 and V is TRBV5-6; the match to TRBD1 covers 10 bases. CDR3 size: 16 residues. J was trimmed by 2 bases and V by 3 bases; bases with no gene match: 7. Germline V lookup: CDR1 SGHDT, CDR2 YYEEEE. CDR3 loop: CASSSGQGVFQETQYF. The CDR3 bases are TGTGCCAGCAGCTCCGGACAGGGGGTCTTTCAAGAGACCCAGTACTTC.

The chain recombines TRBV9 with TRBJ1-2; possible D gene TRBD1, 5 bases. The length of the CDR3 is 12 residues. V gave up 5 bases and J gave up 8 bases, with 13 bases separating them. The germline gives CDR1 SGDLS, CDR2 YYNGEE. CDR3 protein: CASSPGGHGYTF. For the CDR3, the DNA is TGTGCCAGCAGTCCGGGTGGACACGGCTACACCTTC.

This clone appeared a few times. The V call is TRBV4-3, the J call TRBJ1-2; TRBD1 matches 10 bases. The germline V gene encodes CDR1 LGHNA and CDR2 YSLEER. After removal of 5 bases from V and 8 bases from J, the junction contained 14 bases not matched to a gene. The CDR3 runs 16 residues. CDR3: CASSASRGTGVRGYTF. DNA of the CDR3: TGCGCCAGCAGCGCCAGTAGAGGGACAGGGGTGAGAGGCTACACCTTC.

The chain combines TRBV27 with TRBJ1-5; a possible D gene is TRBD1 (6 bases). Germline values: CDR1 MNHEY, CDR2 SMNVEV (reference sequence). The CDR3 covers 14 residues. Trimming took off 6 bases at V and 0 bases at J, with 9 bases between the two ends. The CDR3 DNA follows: TGTGCCAGCAGCTCAGGGGATAGCAATCAGCCCCAGCATTTT. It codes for CASSSGDSNQPQHF.

The CDR3 DNA is TGCGCCAGCAGCCAAGAGGCGCCGGGAAACACCGGGGAGCTGTTTTTT. It is translated as CASSQEAPGNTGELFF. The rearrangement joins TRBV4-3 to TRBJ2-2; a weak D match, TRBD2 (5 bases). CDR1 is LGHNA, CDR2 YSLEER, per germline. The length of the CDR3 is 16 residues. The ends were cut back, 0 bases at V and 2 bases at J, with 10 bases in the middle.

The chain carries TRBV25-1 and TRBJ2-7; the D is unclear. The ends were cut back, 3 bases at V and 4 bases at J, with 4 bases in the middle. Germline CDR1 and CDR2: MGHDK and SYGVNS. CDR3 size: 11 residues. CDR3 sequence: CASSEAYEQYF. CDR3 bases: TGTGCCAGCAGTGAGGCTTACGAGCAGTACTTC.

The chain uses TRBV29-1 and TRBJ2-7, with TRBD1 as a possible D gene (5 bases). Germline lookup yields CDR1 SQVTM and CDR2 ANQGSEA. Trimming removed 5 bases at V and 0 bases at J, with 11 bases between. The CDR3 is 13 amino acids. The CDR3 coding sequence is TGCAGCGTTAACCAGGACACCTCCTACGAGCAGTACTTC. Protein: CSVNQDTSYEQYF.

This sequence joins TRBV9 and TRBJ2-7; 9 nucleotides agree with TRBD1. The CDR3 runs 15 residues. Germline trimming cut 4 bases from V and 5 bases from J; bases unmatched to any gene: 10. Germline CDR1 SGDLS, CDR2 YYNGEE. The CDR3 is CASSSAGTGLNEQYF. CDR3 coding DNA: TGTGCCAGCAGCTCAGCGGGGACAGGGTTAAACGAGCAGTACTTC.

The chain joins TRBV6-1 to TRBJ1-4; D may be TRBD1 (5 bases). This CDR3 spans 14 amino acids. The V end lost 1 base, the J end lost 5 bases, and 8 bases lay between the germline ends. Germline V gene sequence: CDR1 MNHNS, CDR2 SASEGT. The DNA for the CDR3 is TGTGCCAGCAGTGAAGGGGCAGGGAATGAAAAACTGTTTTTT. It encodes CASSEGAGNEKLFF.

The CDR3 is CASSLGTGANTEAFF. DNA for the CDR3: TGTGCCAGCAGCTTAGGGACAGGGGCAAACACTGAAGCTTTCTTT. V is TRBV11-3 and J is TRBJ1-1; 9 nucleotides align to TRBD1. V was clipped by 1 base and J by 2 bases; unmatched bases: 2. Looked up from germline, CDR1 is SGHNT and CDR2 is YENEEA. The CDR3 extends over 15 amino acids.